Described below is a single T cell receptor beta chain sequence and its context. The antigen remains undetermined. The CDR3 sequence is 16 residues long. Germline V lookup: CDR1 SQVTM, CDR2 ANQGSEA. The ends lost 3 bases at V and 0 bases at J; junction bases unmatched: 8. With random hexamers, roughly 0.5 to 1 ug RNA was reverse transcribed. The amplification used immunoSEQ multiplex PCR on TCR beta CDR3; it spanned 54 Vbeta and 13 Jbeta. TCRdb re-derived calls from the immunoSEQ multiplex PCR reads in MiXCR, one entry per CDR3 protein. There are 120,000 to 150,000 distinct CDR3 sequences in the sample; roughly 94% occur only once, and 0.25% to 0.3% lies in the top ten. CD8+ and CD4+ T cells taken from blood had their TCR beta sequenced. It was negative isolation that provided the CD8+ and CD4+ T cells, whereas TEMRA cells were enriched by FACS. This sample was included in a study of CD8 T cells in Susac syndrome. Findings and limits, study-wide: It was acknowledged by the study that relatively few individuals were included in its TCR sequencing and HLA analysis.

The sample was CD8+ T cells from PBMCs. This TCR was recovered from a human donor in good health. The V call is TRBV29-1, the J call TRBJ2-1; 7 bases are a match to TRBD2. Here the CDR3 reads CSVEGGHRSSYNEQFF. The CDR3 region has the DNA TGCAGCGTTGAGGGAGGGCACCGAAGCTCCTACAATGAGCAGTTCTTC.